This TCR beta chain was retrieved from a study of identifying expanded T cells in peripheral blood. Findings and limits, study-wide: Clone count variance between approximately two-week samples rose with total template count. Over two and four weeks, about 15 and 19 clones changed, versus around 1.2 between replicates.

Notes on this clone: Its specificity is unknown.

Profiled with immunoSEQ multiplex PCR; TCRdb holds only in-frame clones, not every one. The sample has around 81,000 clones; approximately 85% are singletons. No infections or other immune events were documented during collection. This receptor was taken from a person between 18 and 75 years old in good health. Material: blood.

The CDR3 sequence is CASSVDRNYGYTF. The DNA of the CDR3 is TGTGCCAGCAGCGTGGACAGGAACTATGGCTACACCTTC. The genes are TRBV11-2 and TRBJ1-2; 7 bases agree with TRBD1. The CDR3 totals 13 residues. The germline CDR1 and CDR2 sequences are SGHAT and FQNNGV. V was pared by 5 bases and J by 2 bases, with 2 bases of the junction left unmatched.